This T cell receptor beta chain emerged from a study of Ad26.COV2.S vaccination and SARS-CoV-2 variants. Points from the study as a whole: Similar non-spike TCR breadth was observed in recipients of vaccine and of placebo. Placebo recipients had lower spike-specific TCR breadth than vaccine recipients.

Only in-frame clones appear in the TCRdb table, and some are missing; sequencing was by immunoSEQ multiplex PCR. Of 350,000 to 450,000 clones in the sample, about 92% were seen once. This CDR3 has 19 residues. Germline-derived CDR1 and CDR2 are LGHDT and YNNKEL (reference sequence). Trimming at V came to 0 bases and at J to 4 bases, leaving 15 bases not matched to a gene. The count of this clone is one. The antigen is unknown. This material consisted of peripheral blood, taken after recovery from COVID-19. V usage is TRBV3-1 (or the pseudogene TRBV3-2) and J usage is TRBJ2-5; TRBD1 agrees at 9 bases. This sequence originates from a human donor who had recovered from COVID-19. The CDR3 sequence: CASSQDSEKANRGLETQYF. The CDR3 nucleotides are TGTGCCAGCAGCCAAGATTCGGAAAAAGCCAACAGGGGGCTAGAGACCCAGTACTTC.